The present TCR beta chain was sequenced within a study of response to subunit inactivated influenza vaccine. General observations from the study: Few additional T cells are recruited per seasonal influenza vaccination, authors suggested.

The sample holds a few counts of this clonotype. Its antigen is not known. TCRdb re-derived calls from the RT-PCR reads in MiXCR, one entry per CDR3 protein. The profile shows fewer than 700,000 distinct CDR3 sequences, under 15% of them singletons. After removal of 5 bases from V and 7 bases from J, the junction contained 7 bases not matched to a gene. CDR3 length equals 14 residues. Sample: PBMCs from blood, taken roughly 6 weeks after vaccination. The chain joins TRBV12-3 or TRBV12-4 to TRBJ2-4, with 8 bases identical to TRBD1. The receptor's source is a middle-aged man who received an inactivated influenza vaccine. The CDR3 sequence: CASSARTGLNIQYF. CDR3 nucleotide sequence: TGTGCCAGCAGTGCACGGACAGGGCTGAACATTCAGTACTTC.